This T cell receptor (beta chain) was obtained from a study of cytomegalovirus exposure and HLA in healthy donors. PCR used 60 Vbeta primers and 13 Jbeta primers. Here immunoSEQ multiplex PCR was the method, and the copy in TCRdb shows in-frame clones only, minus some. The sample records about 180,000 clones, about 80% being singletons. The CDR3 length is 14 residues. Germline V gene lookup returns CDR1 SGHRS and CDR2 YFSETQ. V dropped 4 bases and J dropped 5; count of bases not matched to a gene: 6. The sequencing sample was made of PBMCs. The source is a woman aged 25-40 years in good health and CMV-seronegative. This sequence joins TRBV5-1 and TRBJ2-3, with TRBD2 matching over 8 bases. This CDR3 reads CASSLGGAIDTQYF. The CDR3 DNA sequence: TGCGCCAGCAGCCTCGGGGGGGCGATAGATACGCAGTATTTT.